These 8 T cell receptor beta chains were sequenced from one sample in a study of shared clonotypes between healthy human individuals. The assay was immunoSEQ multiplex PCR, and TCRdb's table has in-frame clones only and misses some. The data contain 950,000 to 1,100,000 clones, 78% of them singletons. Material for sequencing was memory CD4+ T cells from PBMCs. Subset in this sample: CD45RA-negative fraction. These receptors were obtained from a man younger than 35 in good health. Some clones in this sample may be carry-over from other donors' samples.

This clone was detected only a few times. The rearrangement uses TRBV6-5 and TRBJ1-2; D is unclear. This CDR3 contains 13 residues. The V gene lost 5 bases and the J gene lost 3 bases, with 10 bases spanning the gap. Germline loops: CDR1 MNHEY, CDR2 SVGAGI. CDR3 residues: CASSRYGDYGYTF. The CDR3 DNA is TGTGCCAGCAGTAGATACGGAGACTATGGCTACACCTTC.

The rearrangement joins TRBV6-1 to TRBJ2-7; D may be TRBD1 or TRBD2 (5 bases each). This CDR3 has 14 residues. Trimming shortened V by 10 bases and J by 1 base, and 17 bases separated the two germline ends. The germline CDR1 and CDR2 sequences are MNHNS and SASEGT. CDR3 sequence: CATTRDRWSYEQYF. The CDR3 region has the DNA TGTGCCACCACAAGGGACCGGTGGTCCTACGAGCAGTACTTC.

The rearrangement links TRBV19 to TRBJ2-5; 7 bases fit TRBD1. The CDR3 is 14 amino acids. V gave up 5 bases and J gave up 2 bases; unmatched junction bases: 5. Germline-derived CDR1 and CDR2 are LNHDA and SQIVND (reference sequence). The CDR3 DNA reads TGTGCCAGTAGTTTCCTCAGGGGGCAAGAGACCCAGTACTTC. This translates into CASSFLRGQETQYF.

This clone was observed a few times. The chain couples TRBV28 to TRBJ1-6; TRBD1 agrees at 8 bases. There are 15 residues in the CDR3. With V trimmed by 2 bases and J by 10 bases, 7 bases remained unmatched. The V gene's germline CDR1 is MDHEN and CDR2 SYDVKM. The CDR3 DNA reads as TGTGCCAGCAGTTTAGACTGGACAGGGAGGTCACCCCTCCACTTT. Translating gives CASSLDWTGRSPLHF. Based on the CDR3 plus reference TRBV28 and TRBJ1-6, the full variable domain is DVKVTQSSRYLVKRTGEKVFLECVQDMDHENMFWYRQDPGLGLRLIYFSYDVKMKEKGDIPEGYSVSREKKERFSLILESASTNQTSMYLCASSLDWTGRSPLHFGNGTRLTVT.

The V gene is TRBV5-1, the J gene TRBJ1-1; tentative D call: TRBD1 (6 bases). In germline, CDR1 is SGHRS, CDR2 YFSETQ. The length of the CDR3 is 13 residues. V was trimmed by 0 bases and J by 6 bases, leaving 9 bases between them. CDR3 sequence: CASSLEAGAEAFF. The DNA of the CDR3 is TGCGCCAGCAGCTTGGAAGCAGGGGCTGAAGCTTTCTTT.

This sequence joins TRBV28 and TRBJ1-1, with 8 bases lining up with TRBD1. CDR3 size: 16 residues. Losses at the gene ends were 2 bases for V and 6 bases for J; bases not matched to a gene: 11. The V gene's germline CDR1 is MDHEN and CDR2 SYDVKM. CDR3 region: CASSLPQGAGHPEAFF. The CDR3 DNA reads as TGTGCCAGCAGTTTACCTCAGGGGGCCGGGCACCCTGAAGCTTTCTTT.

This chain uses TRBV18 with TRBJ1-4; D gene unclear. V lost 3 bases and J 5 bases, leaving 7 bases between the germline ends. The CDR3 spans 13 residues. CDR1 is KGHSH, CDR2 LQKENI, per germline. For the CDR3, the DNA is TGTGCCAGCTCACCCAATACCAATGAAAAACTGTTTTTT. This gives the protein CASSPNTNEKLFF.

This clone was recorded a few times. The chain recombines TRBV5-1 with TRBJ1-1; 9 bases match TRBD1. Trimming at V came to 2 bases and at J to 5 bases, leaving 10 bases not matched to a gene. This CDR3 is built from 16 residues. The germline V gene encodes CDR1 SGHRS and CDR2 YFSETQ. The CDR3 nucleotides are TGCGCCAGCAGCTTAAAAACAGGGGGCTTAGGGACTGAAGCTTTCTTT. This sequence encodes CASSLKTGGLGTEAFF.